What follows are 21 T cell receptor beta chains derived from one specimen sequenced in a study of early T cells in non-severe SARS-CoV-2 infection (dated by TCRdb to the early 2020s). Library method: 5' RACE. Sequencing relied on a NextSeq 500. TCRdb handled the public reads itself, with Q25 trimming in fastp and clone calling in MiXCR, and kept productive beta chains. Each CDR3 protein appears once, grouped with its most common genes and DNA. In this sample the table shows 30,000 to 35,000 distinct CDR3 sequences, about 6% of which occur a single time. The ten largest clones represent around 8% of the sample. Material for sequencing was whole blood. The receptors come from an adult who was a healthcare worker with PCR-confirmed SARS-CoV-2 infection or an uninfected control (not recorded which).

This clonotype was seen at least ten times. The rearrangement links TRBV4-2 to TRBJ2-5, with TRBD2 matching over 7 bases. V dropped 1 base and J dropped 5; count of bases not matched to a gene: 7. The CDR3 has 15 amino acids. CDR1 is LGHNA and CDR2 is YNFKEQ in the germline V gene. The CDR3 nucleotides read TGTGCCAGCAGCCAAGCTTCAACTAGCGTGGAGACCCAGTACTTC. Its protein is CASSQASTSVETQYF.

Many counts were recorded for this clonotype. The chain recombines TRBV3-1 with TRBJ2-7; D is unresolved. Deletions cut 1 base from V and 7 bases from J, with 11 bases between. This CDR3 has 13 amino acids. Germline V gene data show CDR1 as LGHDT and CDR2 as YNNKEL (reference sequence). CDR3 coding DNA: TGTGCCAGCAGCCAAGGACTTTCCTTGGAGCAGTACTTC. Its protein product is CASSQGLSLEQYF.

This clonotype has ten or more counts. This chain uses TRBV9 with TRBJ1-6; no clear D. CDR3 length: 12 amino acids. Germline CDR1 SGDLS, CDR2 YYNGEE. V dropped 5 bases and J dropped 7 bases, with 7 bases sitting between them. The CDR3 region is CASRAQNSPLHF. The CDR3, as DNA: TGTGCCAGCAGGGCCCAGAATTCACCCCTCCACTTT.

This clonotype was seen ten or more times. The gene calls are TRBV7-2 and TRBJ2-2; a possible D gene is TRBD1 (6 bases). Trimming took 5 bases from V and 1 from J, leaving 11 bases between them. The germline V gene has CDR1 SGHTA and CDR2 FQGNSA. The length of the CDR3 is 15 residues. CDR3 protein: CASSLQQGNTGELFF. The CDR3 region has the DNA TGTGCCAGCAGCCTACAACAGGGGAACACCGGGGAGCTGTTTTTT.

This clonotype was counted a few times. The genes are TRBV5-1 and TRBJ2-7, with 9 bases lining up with TRBD1. The V and J ends lost 0 bases and 6 bases, in that order; junction bases with no gene match: 7. CDR1 and CDR2 from the germline V gene are SGHRS and YFSETQ. CDR3 length: 15 amino acids. Here the CDR3 DNA reads TGCGCCAGCAGCTTGGCAGGACAGGGGTTGACCGAGCAGTACTTC. Its translation: CASSLAGQGLTEQYF.

This clonotype was detected only once. J is TRBJ1-5 and V is TRBV19, with no clear D. Germline lookup yields CDR1 LNHDA and CDR2 SQIVND (reference sequence). Trimming stripped 4 bases from V and 3 bases from J, with 13 bases between. The CDR3 spans 15 residues. CDR3 nucleotide sequence: TGTGCCAGTAGTACCACTGCCTTTGTCAATCAGCCCCAGCATTTT. Its protein is CASSTTAFVNQPQHF.

A few counts support this clonotype. Written as DNA, the CDR3 is TGTGCCAGCAGCTCCACGAACACCGGGGAGCTGTTTTTT. Protein product: CASSSTNTGELFF. The rearrangement joins TRBV7-9 to TRBJ2-2; D not resolved. The CDR3 loop spans 13 amino acids. V dropped 4 bases and J dropped 0 bases, with 3 bases sitting between them. The V gene's germline CDR1 is SEHNR and CDR2 FQNEAQ (reference sequence).

This clonotype showed up many times. The chain carries TRBV21-1 and TRBJ1-5; no check of the table's D call, TRBD1, against the DNA was made. TRBV21-1 is a documented pseudogene. The CDR3 has 15 amino acids. The CDR3 spells CASSPRDRVNQPQHF. The CDR3 bases are TGTGCCAGCAGCCCCCGGGACAGGGTGAATCAGCCCCAGCATTTT.

The J gene is TRBJ2-5, the V gene TRBV5-1; 7 bases map to TRBD1. The V gene end was trimmed by 0 bases and the J gene end by 2 bases; junction bases not matched to a gene: 1. CDR1 is SGHRS and CDR2 is YFSETQ in the germline V gene. CDR3 length: 14 amino acids. CDR3 nucleotides: TGCGCCAGCAGCTTGGAACAGGGGCAAGAGACCCAGTACTTC. This gives the protein CASSLEQGQETQYF.

This clonotype was counted many times. CDR3 sequence reads: CASTRQGPYEQYF. The CDR3 DNA follows: TGTGCCAGCACCCGACAGGGCCCCTACGAGCAGTACTTC. The chain links TRBV28 to TRBJ2-7, with 7 bases identical to TRBD1. From germline, CDR1 is MDHEN and CDR2 SYDVKM. V dropped 7 bases and J dropped 2; count of bases not matched to a gene: 5. There are 13 residues in the CDR3.

Ten or more counts support this clonotype. The V gene is TRBV7-9, the J gene TRBJ2-3, with D possibly called TRBD1 or TRBD2 (6 bases each). V was trimmed by 7 bases and J by 0 bases, leaving 8 bases between them. The V gene's germline CDR1 is SEHNR and CDR2 FQNEAQ (reference sequence). The CDR3 contains 13 residues. The CDR3 region is CASMGGSTDTQYF. DNA for the CDR3: TGTGCCAGCATGGGGGGCAGCACAGATACGCAGTATTTT.

This clonotype was seen repeatedly, ten times or more. This chain joins TRBV28 and TRBJ2-7, with unresolved D. V shed 1 base and J shed 2 bases, with 9 bases lying between them. In germline, CDR1 is MDHEN, CDR2 SYDVKM. CDR3 length: 14 residues. The CDR3 region has the DNA TGTGCCAGCAGTTTATCGATGCCACCCTACGAGCAGTACTTC. Amino acids: CASSLSMPPYEQYF.

V usage is TRBV27 and J usage is TRBJ1-5, with D possibly being TRBD1 (6 bases). This CDR3 contains 15 residues. The V end was cut by 5 bases, the J end by 0 bases, with 11 bases between. Looked up from germline, CDR1 is MNHEY and CDR2 is SMNVEV (reference sequence). The CDR3 spells CASSMGAGSNQPQHF. DNA for the CDR3: TGTGCCAGCAGTATGGGGGCGGGTAGCAATCAGCCCCAGCATTTT.

At least ten counts were recorded for this clonotype. The rearrangement links TRBV12-3 or TRBV12-4 to TRBJ2-5; TRBD2 matches at 8 bases. The V gene end was trimmed by 3 bases and the J gene end by 1 base; junction bases not matched to a gene: 7. The CDR3 extends over 16 amino acids. CDR3: CASSFRVAGLQETQYF. In nucleotides, the CDR3 is TGTGCCAGCAGTTTCCGGGTAGCGGGGCTCCAAGAGACCCAGTACTTC.

This clonotype was seen more than once but under ten times. The chain joins TRBV10-1 to TRBJ2-3, with 11 bases identical to TRBD1. CDR1 is WNHNN, CDR2 SYGVQD, per germline (reference sequence). V lost 5 bases to trimming and J lost 2 bases; unmatched junction nucleotides: 3. The CDR3 runs 15 residues. The CDR3 DNA follows: TGCGCCAGCAGTAGGACAGGGGGCAACACAGATACGCAGTATTTT. This sequence encodes CASSRTGGNTDTQYF.

As to this clonotype: One end of the junction fails to match germline, which may point to a read error. This chain's CDR3 is CVSSSQQLEAFF. The CDR3 DNA reads as TGTGTCAGCAGCTCCCAACAGCTTGAAGCTTTCTTT. The genes are TRBV7-9 and TRBJ1-1; D remains ambiguous. Germline values: CDR1 SEHNR, CDR2 FQNEAQ (reference sequence). CDR3 length: 12 residues.

This clonotype was counted at least ten times. The rearrangement joins TRBV7-2 to TRBJ2-5; 8 bases match TRBD2. J lost 5 bases, V lost 5 bases, and 10 bases had no gene match. Germline CDR1 and CDR2: SGHTA and FQGNSA. The length of the CDR3 is 15 residues. This CDR3 reads CASSLSGGSFETQYF. The CDR3, as DNA: TGTGCCAGCAGCCTCAGCGGGGGCTCTTTCGAGACCCAGTACTTC. The whole variable domain, remainder taken from reference TRBV7-2 and TRBJ2-5, is GAGVSQSPSNKVTEKGKDVELRCDPISGHTALYWYRQSLGQGLEFLIYFQGNSAPDKSGLPSDRFSAERTGGSVSTLTIQRTQQEDSAVYLCASSLSGGSFETQYFGPGTRLLVL.

V and J are TRBV27 and TRBJ2-1; TRBD2 agrees at 11 bases. This CDR3 is 16 amino acids long. V shed 4 bases, J shed 6 bases, and the junction held 8 bases outside the gene matches. Germline V lookup: CDR1 MNHEY, CDR2 SMNVEV (reference sequence). The CDR3 region is CASSSLTSGAFNEQFF. CDR3 in DNA: TGTGCCAGCAGTTCCCTGACTAGCGGGGCCTTCAATGAGCAGTTCTTC.

This clonotype was observed a few times. V usage is TRBV6-6 and J usage is TRBJ1-5; D is undetermined. Trimming removed 2 bases from V and 4 bases from J, with 9 bases in between. CDR1 and CDR2 from the germline V gene are MNHNY and SVGAGI (reference sequence). The CDR3 is made up of 14 amino acids. The CDR3 DNA reads TGTGCCAGCAGTTACATTGGTTCTAATCAGCCCCAGCATTTT. This gives the protein CASSYIGSNQPQHF.

This clonotype was seen at least ten times. V usage is TRBV4-1 and J usage is TRBJ1-1; D call uncertain. Trimming left V 0 bases short and J 7 bases short, with 3 bases between. The CDR3 is 11 residues long. CDR1 MGHRA and CDR2 YSYEKL come from the germline V gene. The CDR3 is CASSQDSEAFF. CDR3 coding DNA: TGCGCCAGCAGCCAAGACAGTGAAGCTTTCTTT.

The chain employs TRBV5-1 and TRBJ2-2; perhaps TRBD2 as D (5 bases). V was trimmed by 0 bases and J by 2 bases, leaving 11 bases between them. Germline V gene sequence: CDR1 SGHRS, CDR2 YFSETQ. The CDR3 loop spans 16 amino acids. The CDR3 region is CASSLARTRNTGELFF. CDR3 bases: TGCGCCAGCAGCTTGGCTAGGACTCGAAACACCGGGGAGCTGTTTTTT.